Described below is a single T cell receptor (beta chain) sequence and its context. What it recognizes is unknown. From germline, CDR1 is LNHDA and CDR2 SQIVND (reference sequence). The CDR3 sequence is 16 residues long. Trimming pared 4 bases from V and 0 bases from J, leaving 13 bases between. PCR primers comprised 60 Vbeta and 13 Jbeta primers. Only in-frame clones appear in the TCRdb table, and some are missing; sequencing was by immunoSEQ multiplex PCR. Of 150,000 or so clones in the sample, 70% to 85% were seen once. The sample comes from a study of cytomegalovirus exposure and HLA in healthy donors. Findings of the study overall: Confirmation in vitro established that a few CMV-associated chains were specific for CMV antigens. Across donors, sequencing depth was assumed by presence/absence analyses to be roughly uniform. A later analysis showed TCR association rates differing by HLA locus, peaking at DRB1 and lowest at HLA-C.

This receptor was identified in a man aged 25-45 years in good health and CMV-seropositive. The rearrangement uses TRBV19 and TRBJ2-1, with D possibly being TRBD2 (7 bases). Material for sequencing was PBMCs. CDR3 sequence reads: CASSREGVTSYNEQFF. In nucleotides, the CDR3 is TGTGCCAGTAGTAGGGAGGGGGTTACCTCCTACAATGAGCAGTTCTTC.